The next 3 T cell receptor beta chains were all read from a single sample in a study of blood T cell repertoires in COVID-19. The data were produced by immunoSEQ multiplex PCR, yet TCRdb's version contains in-frame clones alone and is incomplete. The table shows approximately 76,000 clones, with 87% occurring only once. The sample was peripheral blood. These receptors were collected from a man aged 25-40 years with acute or convalescent COVID-19.

Notes on this clone: The junction does not match germline at one end; this may be a read error. CDR3 in DNA: TGTGCCAGCAGTGTACGGGACAGGGGTAACTTC. Its translation is CASSVRDRGNF. The genes are TRBV2 and TRBJ2-5, with TRBD1 matching 10 bases. The CDR3 length is 11 residues. Germline loops: CDR1 SNHLY, CDR2 FYNNEI. Together with reference TRBV2 and TRBJ2-5, the CDR3 gives the full variable domain: EPEVTQTPSHQVTQMGQEVILRCVPISNHLYFYWYRQILGQKVEFLVSFYNNEISEKSEIFDDQFSVERPDGSNFTLKIRSTKLEDSAMYFCASSVRDRGNFGPGTRLLVL.

The chain links TRBV2 to TRBJ1-5; 7 positions agree with TRBD1. Trimming removed 2 bases from V and 5 bases from J; junction bases left unmatched: 9. Germline-derived CDR1 and CDR2 are SNHLY and FYNNEI. The CDR3 is 16 residues long. The CDR3 region has the DNA TGTGCCAGCAGTGAAAGTCTCCGGGACAGCTATCAGCCCCAGCATTTT. It specifies CASSESLRDSYQPQHF. Variable domain in full (rest from reference TRBV2 and TRBJ1-5): EPEVTQTPSHQVTQMGQEVILRCVPISNHLYFYWYRQILGQKVEFLVSFYNNEISEKSEIFDDQFSVERPDGSNFTLKIRSTKLEDSAMYFCASSESLRDSYQPQHFGDGTRLSIL.

CDR3 nucleotide sequence: TGTGCCAGCAGCGAAGGGGGAGCCAAAAACATTCAGTACTTC. This codes for CASSEGGAKNIQYF. The gene calls are TRBV7-2 and TRBJ2-4, with D perhaps matching TRBD1 (6 bases). CDR3 size: 14 residues. CDR1 is SGHTA and CDR2 is FQGNSA in the germline V gene. The ends were cut back, 5 bases at V and 0 bases at J, with 8 bases in the middle.